This TCR beta chain was recovered during a study of T-cell memory formation after mild COVID-19. In regard to this clonotype: Its ends do not fully match the called genes, so a read error is possible.

The CDR3 contains 14 residues. The germline V gene encodes CDR1 SGHNT and CDR2 YENEEA. TCRdb processed the 5' RACE reads anew with MiXCR; each CDR3 protein has one entry. The sample comprises just over 400,000 distinct CDR3 sequences, 23% of which are singletons, and 13% rests with the top ten. The sample taken for sequencing was PBMCs or a T cell subset sorted from them (not recorded which). The chain couples TRBV11-3 to TRBJ2-5, with unresolved D. This TCR derives from an adult woman who had mild COVID-19 (a few samples of this study predate the infection). Cell type and time point are not known. Here the CDR3 DNA reads TGTGCCAGAAGCTTAGATAGGACCGACCAGGCCCAGTACTTC. Encoded protein: CARSLDRTDQAQYF.